This TCR beta chain was profiled in a study of beta chain features in type 1 diabetes. General study findings and limits: All four CD4+ subsets from Type 1 diabetes patients carried moderately but significantly shorter TCRB CDR3s.

About this clone: Its antigen is as yet unknown.

The CDR3 consists of 13 residues. Between the trimmed V and J ends, which lost 6 bases and 3 bases, there was a span of 9 bases. The germline V gene has CDR1 SNHLY and CDR2 FYNNEI. Every isolated RNA sample was fully reverse transcribed, so sequencing captured expressed TCRB transcripts. TCRdb's table, derived via immunoSEQ multiplex PCR, lists solely in-frame clones and lacks some. The table has under 300,000 clones, roughly a quarter seen once; the top ten hold over 0.01%. This TCR was sampled from a woman in her thirties with type 1 diabetes. The sequenced material came from naive CD4+ T cells from blood. The chain joins TRBV2 to TRBJ2-1; D may be TRBD2 (6 bases). CDR3 DNA sequence: TGTGCCAGCAGATTAGCGGTCTACAATGAGCAGTTCTTC. Translated: CASRLAVYNEQFF.